This TCR beta chain was retrieved from a study of cytomegalovirus exposure and HLA in healthy donors. Study as a whole: Around 86 million unique TCRs, all from HLA-typed donors, were included in an early release of the data. General observations from the study: Reported performance of the classifier showed diagnosis of cytomegalovirus status with high specificity and sensitivity.

This PCR relied on a set of 60 Vbeta primers and 13 Jbeta primers. Repertoires were generated with immunoSEQ multiplex PCR, while TCRdb's copy carries only in-frame clones and drops some. The table includes fewer than 100,000 clones, approximately 7.6% detected once. To note about this clone: Its antigen is not known.

The donors were healthy bone marrow donors. Trimming removed 0 bases from V and 0 bases from J, with 9 bases in between. Germline V gene sequence: CDR1 MNHNS, CDR2 SASEGT. This CDR3 has 15 residues. The TCR originated in a middle-aged man in good health and CMV-seronegative. The source material was PBMCs. This chain links TRBV6-1 with TRBJ2-7, with a possible D match to TRBD1 (5 bases). The CDR3 loop reads CASSEASTASYEQYF. The CDR3 coding sequence is TGTGCCAGCAGTGAAGCTTCGACAGCCTCCTACGAGCAGTACTTC.